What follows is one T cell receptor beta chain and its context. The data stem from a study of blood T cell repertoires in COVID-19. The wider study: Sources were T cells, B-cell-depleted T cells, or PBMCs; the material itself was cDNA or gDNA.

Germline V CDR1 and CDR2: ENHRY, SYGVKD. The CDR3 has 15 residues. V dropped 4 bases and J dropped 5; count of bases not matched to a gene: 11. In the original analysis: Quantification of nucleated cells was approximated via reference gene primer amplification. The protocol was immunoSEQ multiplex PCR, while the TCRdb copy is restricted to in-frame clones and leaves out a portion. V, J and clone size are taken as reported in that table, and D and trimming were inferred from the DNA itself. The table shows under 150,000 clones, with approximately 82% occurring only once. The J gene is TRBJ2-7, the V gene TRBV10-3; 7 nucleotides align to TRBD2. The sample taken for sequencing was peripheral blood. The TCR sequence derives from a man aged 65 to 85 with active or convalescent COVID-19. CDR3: CAISASGLGLHEQYF. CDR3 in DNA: TGTGCCATCAGTGCGTCCGGACTAGGGCTCCACGAGCAGTACTTC.